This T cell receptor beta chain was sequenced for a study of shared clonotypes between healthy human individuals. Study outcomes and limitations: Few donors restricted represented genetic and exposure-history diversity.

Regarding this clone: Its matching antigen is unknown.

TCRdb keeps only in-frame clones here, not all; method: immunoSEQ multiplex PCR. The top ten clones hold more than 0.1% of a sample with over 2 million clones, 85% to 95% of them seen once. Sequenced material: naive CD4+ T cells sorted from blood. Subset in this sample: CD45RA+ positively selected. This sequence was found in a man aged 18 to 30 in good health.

CDR3 nucleotides: TGTGCCAGCAGCTTAGCACTAGCGGCATCCTACAATGAGCAGTTCTTC. It codes for CASSLALAASYNEQFF. J is TRBJ2-1 and V is TRBV7-9; 8 nucleotides line up with TRBD2. With 0 bases clipped from V and 1 base from J, the junction kept 2 bases outside the gene matches. The CDR3 extends over 16 amino acids. CDR1 and CDR2 from the germline V gene are SEHNR and FQNEAQ (reference sequence). The whole variable domain, remainder taken from reference TRBV7-9 and TRBJ2-1, is DTGVSQNPRHKITKRGQNVTFRCDPISEHNRLYWYRQTLGQGPEFLTYFQNEAQLEKSRLLSDRFSAERPKGSFSTLEIQRTEQGDSAMYLCASSLALAASYNEQFFGPGTRLTVL.